The clone carrying this T cell receptor beta chain turned up a few times. TCRdb independently ran MiXCR on the 5' RACE reads; one entry per CDR3 protein. The sample holds 750,000 to 950,000 distinct CDR3 sequences, approximately 13% seen once. The record originates from a study of identical twins. V was pared by 3 bases and J by 5 bases, with 6 bases between. CDR3 length: 11 residues. Looked up from germline, CDR1 is SGHRS and CDR2 is YFSETQ. The same specimen was also included in a second study, on yellow fever vaccine responses in identical twins. Per that paper: A vaccine T cell response that seemed partly convergent and partly personalized was reported in twins.

This TCR was sampled from a woman younger than 30 in good health. Sequencing was performed on PBMCs. This chain joins TRBV5-1 and TRBJ2-7; D uncertain. CDR3 sequence: CASSSQDEQYF. The CDR3 nucleotides are TGCGCCAGCAGCTCGCAGGACGAGCAGTACTTC.